This T cell receptor beta chain was identified during a study of metastatic and nonmetastatic thyroid tumors. V lost 6 bases to trimming and J lost 12 bases; unmatched junction nucleotides: 14. This CDR3 spans 15 amino acids. No patient had received any treatment before thyroid surgery. This clone was seen repeatedly, ten times or more. Through MiXCR, TCRdb re-clonotyped the PCR reads. The sample contains tens of thousands of clones, 15% to 20% of which appear only once. The chain carries TRBV12-3 or TRBV12-4 and TRBJ2-1; 10 positions agree with TRBD1. The clonotype originates from a male donor with papillary thyroid cancer or a benign thyroid nodule (not recorded which). Some clones in this sample may be carry-over from other donors' samples. Sample: blood. In nucleotides, the CDR3 is TGTGCCAGCAGCCAACGGACAGGGGGAGAGAGGGGGCAGTTCTTC. Protein sequence: CASSQRTGGERGQFF.